The following is a T cell receptor (beta chain) sequence with its context. The source of the sample is a study of identifying expanded T cells in peripheral blood. Collection occurred without any documented infections or immune events in donors. Measured with immunoSEQ multiplex PCR; TCRdb has only the in-frame clones, and not every one. The data show 75,000 to 95,000 clones, about 89% seen once. Germline CDR1 is SGHDT and CDR2 is YYEEEE. The CDR3 runs to 14 residues. Trimming took 4 bases from V and 4 from J, leaving 11 bases between them. The chain couples TRBV5-6 to TRBJ2-2; D might be TRBD1 (5 bases). The specimen was blood. The receptor comes from a person aged 18 to 69 in good health. The CDR3 DNA follows: TGTGCCAGCAGCGACCTGACAGTCACCGGGGAGCTGTTTTTT. It is translated as CASSDLTVTGELFF.